This T cell receptor beta chain was documented in a study of OX40 agonist ivuxolimab in advanced cancers. Study details: Each patient was given ivuxolimab into a vein every 2 weeks, at 0.01 to 10 mg/kg. Those treated in dose escalation had hepatocellular carcinoma, melanoma, renal cell cancer or head and neck cancer.

The study's findings and limits: Low normalized T-cell clonal expansion also characterized some of the nonresponders.

The CDR3 totals 19 residues. Trimming cost V 4 bases and J 0 bases; bases outside gene matches: 15. Germline values: CDR1 MGHRA, CDR2 YSYEKL. This table comes from immunoSEQ multiplex PCR, and its TCRdb copy is limited to in-frame clones, with some not included. Seen here are tens of thousands of clones, around 83% observed once, and the top ten hold less than 4%. Comment on this clone: Its antigen is unknown.

Blood specimens came from baseline, cycle 4 day 1, and cycle 7 day 1. The sequence came from an adult with an advanced solid tumor such as melanoma, head and neck, liver or kidney cancer. The source was CD4+ or CD8+ T cells sorted from blood, collected in a trial of the OX40 agonist ivuxolimab. The rearrangement uses TRBV4-1 and TRBJ2-5, with 9 bases identical to TRBD2. As DNA, the CDR3 is TGCGCCAGCAGCCCCCGATCTGGGTCTAGCGGGGCCCACCAAGAGACCCAGTACTTC. Translating it yields CASSPRSGSSGAHQETQYF.